This entry lists 4 T cell receptor beta chains sequenced from one sample in a study of chemoradiotherapy in HPV16-positive cancers. Sequencing used immunoSEQ multiplex PCR; TCRdb keeps in-frame clones, though not all of them. Of under 40,000 clones listed, nearly 90% are singletons. This specimen was blood, taken from a patient who underwent chemoradiotherapy. These receptors were obtained from a human donor with HPV-associated anogenital cancer.

This chain joins TRBV6-5 and TRBJ1-1; TRBD1 agrees at 9 bases. The CDR3 extends over 16 amino acids. Losses at the gene ends were 2 bases for V and 5 bases for J; bases not matched to a gene: 9. Germline V lookup: CDR1 MNHEY, CDR2 SVGAGI. CDR3 DNA sequence: TGTGCCAGCAGTTACACGACAACAGGGGGCTTTACTGAAGCTTTCTTT. It specifies CASSYTTTGGFTEAFF.

This clone occurred a few times. The V gene is TRBV5-8, the J gene TRBJ2-3; either TRBD1 or TRBD2 may supply D (5 bases each). CDR3 length: 14 amino acids. CDR1 and CDR2 from the germline V gene are SGHTS and YDEGEE. V shed 4 bases and J shed 3 bases, with 12 bases lying between them. The CDR3 spells CASSAPGRTDTQYF. The CDR3 nucleotides are TGTGCCAGCAGCGCTCCAGGGAGAACAGATACGCAGTATTTT.

J is TRBJ2-5 and V is TRBV11-2; D is ambiguous. Trimming stripped 0 bases from V and 3 bases from J, with 11 bases between. This CDR3 has 15 residues. Germline V gives CDR1 SGHAT, CDR2 FQNNGV. In nucleotides, the CDR3 is TGTGCCAGCAGCTTAGATGGGCCAGTAGAAGAGACCCAGTACTTC. Residues: CASSLDGPVEETQYF.

The J gene is TRBJ1-1, the V gene TRBV5-6; no reliable D call. Germline V gene sequence: CDR1 SGHDT, CDR2 YYEEEE. The CDR3 runs 15 residues. Trimming removed 1 base from V and 3 bases from J, with 13 bases in between. CDR3 in DNA: TGTGCCAGCAGCTTGCCCGGGCCCCGGGACACTGAAGCTTTCTTT. Translated, it gives CASSLPGPRDTEAFF.